The 15 T cell receptor beta chains given below trace back to one sample, sequenced in a study of T cells in Graves' hyperthyroidism and ophthalmopathy. Amplification of TCR beta CDR3 regions used RNA as the template. First-round RT-PCR of the TCR CDR3 relied on the HTBI primer set. TCRdb re-analysed the multiplex PCR reads in MiXCR, keeping a single row per CDR3 protein. Here the sample spans about 200,000 distinct CDR3 sequences, roughly 18% being singletons. Sequencing was performed on blood. The receptors stem from a man in his forties or fifties with Graves' hyperthyroidism.

Ten or more counts support this clonotype. The V gene is TRBV7-9, the J gene TRBJ2-3; D is uncertain. This CDR3 spans 13 amino acids. The germline gives CDR1 SEHNR, CDR2 FQNEAQ (reference sequence). The V gene lost 8 bases and the J gene lost 6 bases, with 15 bases spanning the gap. Written as DNA, the CDR3 is TGTGCCAGCCTCCCCTTGGCTACGGATACGCAGTATTTT. Translated, it gives CASLPLATDTQYF.

V and J are TRBV2 and TRBJ1-5; D unclear. V dropped 5 bases and J dropped 9 bases, with 11 bases sitting between them. The CDR3 has 12 residues. Germline V gene lookup returns CDR1 SNHLY and CDR2 FYNNEI. As DNA, the CDR3 is TGTGCCAGCAGTCGATACACGGGGCCCCAGCATTTT. Its protein product is CASSRYTGPQHF.

This clonotype has a count of ten or more. This chain connects TRBV20-1 to TRBJ2-7, with TRBD1 as a possible D gene (6 bases). With 8 bases removed from V and 0 bases from J, the gap between germline ends came to 23 bases. Germline CDR1 reads DFQATT; CDR2 reads SNEGSKA (reference sequence). The CDR3 consists of 16 residues. DNA of the CDR3: TGCAGTCCCCAGGGCCCGGGACAAGCGAGCTCCTACGAGCAGTACTTC. Protein product: CSPQGPGQASSYEQYF.

This clonotype was counted many times. The chain is built from TRBV24-1 and TRBJ2-2, with 7 nucleotides matching TRBD1. The CDR3 length is 16 residues. V shed 6 bases and J 4 bases; nucleotides not matched to a gene: 10. Germline CDR1 is KGHDR and CDR2 is SFDVKD. In nucleotides, the CDR3 is TGTGCCACCAGTAGGACAGGATGGGGGTTCACCGGGGAGCTGTTTTTT. This translates into CATSRTGWGFTGELFF.

The J gene is TRBJ1-2, the V gene TRBV7-2; 7 nucleotides line up with TRBD1. Germline values: CDR1 SGHTA, CDR2 FQGNSA. The CDR3 covers 15 residues. After removal of 4 bases from V and 0 bases from J, the junction contained 5 bases not matched to a gene. CDR3 residues: CASSSRDSPNYGYTF. CDR3 bases: TGTGCCAGCAGCTCCAGGGACAGCCCTAACTATGGCTACACCTTC.

There are many counts of this clonotype. The V call is TRBV18, the J call TRBJ1-1, with D possibly being TRBD1 (5 bases). The CDR3 has 14 amino acids. Trimming removed 3 bases from V and 5 bases from J, with 13 bases in between. The germline V gene has CDR1 KGHSH and CDR2 LQKENI. The CDR3 nucleotides read TGTGCCAGCTCACCCACCCTGGGGGAAACTGAAGCTTTCTTT. It translates to CASSPTLGETEAFF.

This clonotype has a count of ten or more. This rearrangement joins TRBV18 to TRBJ2-1; 13 positions match TRBD2. CDR1 is KGHSH, CDR2 LQKENI, per germline. The CDR3 totals 16 residues. V was pared by 2 bases and J by 8 bases, with 6 bases of the junction left unmatched. CDR3 nucleotide sequence: TGTGCCAGCTCACCAGAGGGACTAGCGGGGATCTATGAGCAGTTCTTC. Protein sequence: CASSPEGLAGIYEQFF.

This clonotype has a handful of counts. A read error may explain this, as a much larger clone is one base away. The V call is TRBV3-1, the J call TRBJ1-5; no firm D call. This CDR3 spans 12 amino acids. Germline assignment: CDR1 LGHDT and CDR2 YNNKEL (reference sequence). The V end was cut by 4 bases, the J end by 6 bases, with 7 bases between. CDR3 bases: TGTGCCAGCAGCCCGAGGAGTCAGCCCCAGCATTTT. It codes for CASSPRSQPQHF.

Remarks on this clonotype: A much larger clone lies one base from this, so it may be a read error. The chain combines TRBV6-2 or TRBV6-3 with TRBJ1-4; D is uncertain. The CDR3 length is 13 residues. V was trimmed by 6 bases and J by 7 bases, leaving 12 bases between them. CDR1 is MNHEY and CDR2 is SVGEGT in the germline V gene. The DNA for the CDR3 is TGTGCCAGCAGCCAGGAGTCGGGTGAAAAACTGTTTTTT. It specifies CASSQESGEKLFF.

This clonotype was recorded at least ten times. This chain connects TRBV28 to TRBJ2-1; D assignment may be TRBD1 or TRBD2 (6 bases each). Germline V gene lookup returns CDR1 MDHEN and CDR2 SYDVKM. The CDR3 loop spans 16 amino acids. V lost 6 bases and J 2 bases, leaving 17 bases between the germline ends. The CDR3 nucleotides are TGTGCCAGCAGCCTGGGGGTAGGGGGGACCTACAATGAGCAGTTCTTC. Its protein is CASSLGVGGTYNEQFF. The entire variable domain, with the rest obtained from reference TRBV28 and TRBJ2-1, is as follows: DVKVTQSSRYLVKRTGEKVFLECVQDMDHENMFWYRQDPGLGLRLIYFSYDVKMKEKGDIPEGYSVSREKKERFSLILESASTNQTSMYLCASSLGVGGTYNEQFFGPGTRLTVL.

This clonotype has ten or more counts. V is TRBV6-1 and J is TRBJ1-2; D possibly corresponds to TRBD1 (6 bases). V shed 5 bases and J shed 8 bases, with 18 bases lying between them. The length of the CDR3 is 14 residues. Germline V gene data show CDR1 as MNHNS and CDR2 as SASEGT. CDR3 in amino acids: CASSIDRSTGGYTF. The CDR3, as DNA: TGTGCCAGCAGTATAGACAGGTCTACGGGGGGCTACACCTTC.

This clonotype was counted ten times or more. The rearrangement joins TRBV7-3 to TRBJ2-2, with D possibly called TRBD1 or TRBD2 (5 bases each). CDR3 length: 15 amino acids. V was clipped by 6 bases and J by 1 base, with 12 bases between them. Germline-derived CDR1 and CDR2 are SGHTA and FQGTGA. CDR3 amino acids: CASSLGTVNTGELFF. As DNA, the CDR3 is TGTGCCAGCAGTCTCGGGACGGTGAACACCGGGGAGCTGTTTTTT.

At least ten counts were recorded for this clonotype. The V call is TRBV5-1, the J call TRBJ1-4, with TRBD1 as a possible D gene (5 bases). CDR1 and CDR2 from the germline V gene are SGHRS and YFSETQ. CDR3 length: 17 residues. Between the trimmed V and J ends, which lost 4 bases and 8 bases, there was a span of 24 bases. As DNA, the CDR3 is TGCGCCAGCAGCCCGACAGAAACCAGCTCTCCGGGCGAAAAACTGTTTTTT. Amino acids: CASSPTETSSPGEKLFF.

In DNA form, the CDR3 reads TGCGCCAGCAGCCGACAACCTTGGACTGAAGCTTTCTTT. Its translation is CASSRQPWTEAFF. The chain carries TRBV5-1 and TRBJ1-1; D unclear. Trimming cost V 4 bases and J 5 bases, with 12 bases left between them. There are 13 residues in the CDR3. Germline loops: CDR1 SGHRS, CDR2 YFSETQ.

This clonotype was seen only a few times. The V and J genes are TRBV6-6 and TRBJ2-2; D unresolved. Germline lookup yields CDR1 MNHNY and CDR2 SVGAGI (reference sequence). Trimming left V 2 bases short and J 8 bases short, with 9 bases between. This CDR3 comprises 13 residues. CDR3 residues: CASSYVLSGELFF. The CDR3 DNA follows: TGTGCCAGCAGTTACGTACTATCGGGGGAGCTGTTTTTT.